What follows are 26 T cell receptor beta chains derived from one specimen sequenced in a study of metastatic and nonmetastatic thyroid tumors. TCRdb ran MiXCR on the PCR reads. The sample carries approximately 25,000 clones, around an eighth recorded once. Until they underwent thyroid surgery, no patient had received any treatment. The sequenced sample consisted of blood. The source of these receptors is a female donor with papillary thyroid cancer or a benign thyroid nodule (not recorded which). Some clones in this sample may be carry-over from other donors' samples.

This clone was recorded at least ten times. This chain joins TRBV20-1 and TRBJ2-1, with 7 positions matching TRBD2. J was trimmed by 6 bases and V by 0 bases; bases with no gene match: 5. The germline V gene encodes CDR1 DFQATT and CDR2 SNEGSKA (reference sequence). The CDR3 has 14 residues. The CDR3 DNA reads as TGCAGTGCTAGAGATAGCGGGTATGTCAATGAGCAGTTCTTC. This codes for CSARDSGYVNEQFF.

This sequence joins TRBV20-1 and TRBJ2-7, with D maybe TRBD2 (6 bases). V shed 3 bases and J shed 7 bases, with 16 bases lying between them. The CDR3 loop spans 13 amino acids. Germline CDR1 is DFQATT and CDR2 is SNEGSKA (reference sequence). The CDR3 loop is CSASSGSTQEQYF. The CDR3 DNA sequence: TGCAGTGCTAGTTCCGGGAGTACGCAGGAGCAGTACTTC.

This clone has at least ten counts. This chain connects TRBV6-1 to TRBJ1-2; 7 bases fit TRBD1. Germline V gives CDR1 MNHNS, CDR2 SASEGT. This CDR3 is built from 14 residues. The junction had 5 bases not matched to a gene; V was cut back by 7 bases and J by 0 bases. The CDR3 DNA follows: TGTGCCAGCATCCCGGGACAGCCTAACTATGGCTACACCTTC. Translation: CASIPGQPNYGYTF.

This clone was recorded many times. The chain recombines TRBV27 with TRBJ2-7; D is ambiguous. This CDR3 region has 13 residues. Trimming removed 5 bases at V and 7 bases at J, with 15 bases between. From germline, CDR1 is MNHEY and CDR2 SMNVEV (reference sequence). CDR3 nucleotides: TGTGCCAGCAGTGCCCGACCCTTTGGAGAGCAGTACTTC. This translates into CASSARPFGEQYF.

By sample share, this clone is medium-sized. The V and J genes are TRBV5-1 and TRBJ1-1; no definite D call. V lost 3 bases and J lost 5, with 11 bases in between. This CDR3 comprises 13 residues. CDR1 is SGHRS, CDR2 YFSETQ, per germline. CDR3 DNA sequence: TGCGCCAGCAGCTCGGACCCCAAGACTGAAGCTTTCTTT. Residues: CASSSDPKTEAFF.

At least ten counts were recorded for this clone. J is TRBJ2-1 and V is TRBV19; 8 bases agree with TRBD1. Germline CDR1 reads LNHDA; CDR2 reads SQIVND (reference sequence). V gave up 1 base and J gave up 0 bases; unmatched junction bases: 5. The CDR3 runs to 17 residues. CDR3 sequence reads: CASSIVGTGLSYNEQFF. The CDR3 nucleotides read TGTGCCAGTAGTATAGTGGGGACAGGCCTCTCCTACAATGAGCAGTTCTTC.

The sample holds many counts of this clone. This rearrangement joins TRBV7-2 to TRBJ2-3; TRBD2 matches 9 bases. CDR1 and CDR2 (germline): SGHTA, FQGNSA. The CDR3 has 15 residues. Trimming took 4 bases from V and 6 from J; bases not matched to a gene: 8. The CDR3 coding sequence is TGTGCCAGCAGCTATAGCGGGAGTGTGGGGGATACGCAGTATTTT. Translation: CASSYSGSVGDTQYF.

This clone is medium-sized (0.01 to 0.1%) by share. The chain is built from TRBV18 and TRBJ1-6; maybe TRBD1 (5 bases). This CDR3 is 13 amino acids long. V lost 3 bases and J 8 bases, leaving 8 bases between the germline ends. Germline V gene sequence: CDR1 KGHSH, CDR2 LQKENI. The CDR3 DNA sequence: TGTGCCAGCTCACCCCGGGGGGATTCACCCCTCCACTTT. Its protein product is CASSPRGDSPLHF.

This clone was observed at least ten times. The same CDR3 also results from other DNA sequences found in this sample. The chain employs TRBV20-1 and TRBJ2-7; D possibly matches TRBD1 or TRBD2 (5 bases each). Looked up from germline, CDR1 is DFQATT and CDR2 is SNEGSKA (reference sequence). The CDR3 runs to 13 residues. V lost 3 bases, J lost 3 bases, and 12 bases lay in between. The CDR3 bases are TGCAGTGCTAGCTACGGGACCAACTACGAGCAGTACTTC. It encodes CSASYGTNYEQYF.

This clone was detected ten times or more. The chain employs TRBV18 and TRBJ1-1, with a weak D call TRBD1 (6 bases). This CDR3 is 16 amino acids long. V was trimmed by 6 bases and J by 0 bases, leaving 17 bases between them. CDR1 and CDR2 from the germline V gene are KGHSH and LQKENI. The CDR3 nucleotides read TGTGCCAGCTCGATTCTAGGAGGGGGTATGAACACTGAAGCTTTCTTT. This translates into CASSILGGGMNTEAFF.

This clone occurred many times. The chain is built from TRBV11-3 and TRBJ2-1, with D perhaps matching TRBD2 (6 bases). Looked up from germline, CDR1 is SGHNT and CDR2 is YENEEA. The ends were cut back, 3 bases at V and 7 bases at J, with 16 bases in the middle. This CDR3 has 15 residues. CDR3 bases: TGTGCCAGCAGCTTTGGTGGGGCGGGAAGTAATGAGCAGTTCTTC. Translation: CASSFGGAGSNEQFF.

This clone was picked up a small number of times. The chain combines TRBV12-3 or TRBV12-4 with TRBJ1-5, with 8 bases aligning to TRBD1. The CDR3 runs to 15 residues. The V and J ends lost 6 bases and 0 bases, in that order; junction bases with no gene match: 4. In DNA form, the CDR3 reads TGTGCCAGCAGGGGACAGGCAAATAGCAATCAGCCCCAGCATTTT. It codes for CASRGQANSNQPQHF.

This clone was seen at least ten times. This may arise from a read error, as a much more abundant clone is one base away. The chain combines TRBV3-1 with TRBJ2-1; D unclear. There are 16 residues in the CDR3. The germline gives CDR1 LGHDT, CDR2 YNNKEL (reference sequence). The CDR3 bases are TGTGCCGGCAGCCAAGAAAGCAGCCTCGGGCACAATGAGCAGTTCTTC. Amino acids: CAGSQESSLGHNEQFF.

This clone was seen many times. This chain links TRBV9 with TRBJ2-3; D possibly corresponds to TRBD1 (5 bases). Germline loops: CDR1 SGDLS, CDR2 YYNGEE. This CDR3 contains 13 residues. Deletions cut 7 bases from V and 2 bases from J, with 11 bases between. DNA of the CDR3: TGTGCCAGCGAAGGGGCCAACACAGATACGCAGTATTTT. Protein sequence: CASEGANTDTQYF.

This clone ranks as medium-sized. The chain is built from TRBV27 and TRBJ1-6, with D possibly matching TRBD1 (6 bases). V gave up 6 bases and J gave up 10 bases, with 16 bases separating them. The germline CDR1 and CDR2 sequences are MNHEY and SMNVEV (reference sequence). The CDR3 spans 14 residues. The CDR3 region is CASSRGGVDSPLHF. The CDR3 coding sequence is TGTGCCAGCAGCCGAGGGGGGGTAGACTCACCCCTCCACTTT.

CDR3 in amino acids: CASSLRGDEYGYTF. In DNA, the CDR3 is TGTGCCAGCAGCTTACGGGGAGATGAATATGGCTACACCTTC. The chain recombines TRBV5-4 with TRBJ1-2; D is undetermined. CDR1 and CDR2 from the germline V gene are SGHNT and YYREEE (reference sequence). Trimming pared 2 bases from V and 5 bases from J, leaving 13 bases between. This CDR3 has 14 residues.

This clone was seen a few times. J is TRBJ2-7 and V is TRBV15; D unresolved. This CDR3 contains 14 residues. V was shortened by 2 bases and J by 0 bases, with 8 bases between the two germline ends. Germline CDR1 is LNHNV and CDR2 is YYDKDF (reference sequence). The CDR3 DNA reads as TGTGCCACCAGCAGACAGTTGAGCTCCTACGAGCAGTACTTC. Its protein is CATSRQLSSYEQYF. The full variable domain, completed using reference TRBV15 and TRBJ2-7, is DAMVIQNPRYQVTQFGKPVTLSCSQTLNHNVMYWYQQKSSQAPKLLFHYYDKDFNNEADTPDNFQSRRPNTSFCFLDIRSPGLGDTAMYLCATSRQLSSYEQYFGPGTRLTVT.

At least ten counts were recorded for this clone. This chain joins TRBV18 and TRBJ2-1; either TRBD1 or TRBD2 may supply D (5 bases each). Germline V lookup: CDR1 KGHSH, CDR2 LQKENI. The CDR3 sequence is 16 residues long. The ends were cut back, 6 bases at V and 9 bases at J, with 24 bases in the middle. CDR3 in amino acids: CASSPMGESYVIEQFF. For the CDR3, the DNA is TGTGCCAGCTCCCCGATGGGGGAGAGCTACGTGATTGAGCAGTTCTTC.

This clone has a count of ten or more. The chain joins TRBV28 to TRBJ1-4; 10 nucleotides match TRBD1. The CDR3 totals 15 residues. Germline V gene sequence: CDR1 MDHEN, CDR2 SYDVKM. After removal of 6 bases from V and 7 bases from J, the junction contained 8 bases not matched to a gene. This CDR3 reads CASRPTGTGVEKLFF. As DNA, the CDR3 is TGTGCCAGCAGGCCTACCGGGACAGGGGTTGAAAAACTGTTTTTT.

The chain carries TRBV20-1 and TRBJ1-5; tentatively, D is TRBD1 (5 bases). The V gene lost 3 bases and the J gene lost 2 bases, with 23 bases spanning the gap. CDR3 length: 18 amino acids. CDR1 and CDR2 from the germline V gene are DFQATT and SNEGSKA (reference sequence). Written as DNA, the CDR3 is TGCAGTGCTAGGTGGGGGGGGACGGGAGCTCCACGCAATCAGCCCCAGCATTTT. Translated: CSARWGGTGAPRNQPQHF.

The chain employs TRBV7-2 and TRBJ1-1; D perhaps matches TRBD1 (6 bases). The CDR3 runs to 13 residues. With 4 bases removed from V and 1 base from J, the gap between germline ends came to 7 bases. The germline gives CDR1 SGHTA, CDR2 FQGNSA. The CDR3 loop is CASSWDKNTEAFF. The CDR3 DNA follows: TGTGCCAGCAGCTGGGACAAGAACACTGAAGCTTTCTTT.

The chain is built from TRBV11-2 and TRBJ2-1; 8 nucleotides agree with TRBD2. The J segment lost 3 bases and the V segment lost 2 bases, leaving 3 bases of the junction unmatched. This CDR3 comprises 15 residues. CDR1 and CDR2 (germline): SGHAT, FQNNGV. The DNA of the CDR3 is TGTGCCAGCAGCTTATTGGGGACTAGCTACAATGAGCAGTTCTTC. Its protein product is CASSLLGTSYNEQFF.

V usage is TRBV28 and J usage is TRBJ2-7, with D tentatively TRBD2 (6 bases). This CDR3 region has 14 residues. Between the trimmed V and J ends, which lost 4 bases and 2 bases, there was a span of 12 bases. Germline CDR1 and CDR2: MDHEN and SYDVKM. CDR3 nucleotide sequence: TGTGCCAGCAGTTGGGGGACTCCAACCTACGAGCAGTACTTC. Its translation is CASSWGTPTYEQYF. Drawing the rest from reference TRBV28 and TRBJ2-7, the complete variable domain is DVKVTQSSRYLVKRTGEKVFLECVQDMDHENMFWYRQDPGLGLRLIYFSYDVKMKEKGDIPEGYSVSREKKERFSLILESASTNQTSMYLCASSWGTPTYEQYFGPGTRLTVT.

The chain recombines TRBV20-1 with TRBJ2-7, with D perhaps matching TRBD1 (6 bases). Trimming stripped 6 bases from V and 2 bases from J, with 17 bases between. The germline CDR1 and CDR2 sequences are DFQATT and SNEGSKA (reference sequence). The CDR3 is 14 residues long. The CDR3 DNA reads as TGCAGTGCCGGTTCGGGACAACAGACCTACGAGCAGTACTTC. Protein sequence: CSAGSGQQTYEQYF.

Relative to its sample, this clone is medium-sized. J is TRBJ1-6 and V is TRBV28; D remains unclear. V dropped 2 bases and J dropped 14 bases, with 13 bases sitting between them. CDR1 is MDHEN, CDR2 SYDVKM, per germline. This CDR3 is 13 amino acids long. CDR3 loop: CASSLMSPGALHF. Written as DNA, the CDR3 is TGTGCCAGCAGTTTAATGTCACCCGGTGCCCTCCACTTT.

In the case of this clone: Since a much larger clone is just one base distant, this may be a read error. The chain has TRBV9 and TRBJ2-1; TRBD2 aligns across 10 bases. Germline V gives CDR1 SGDLS, CDR2 YYNGEE. The CDR3 runs 16 residues. CDR3 coding DNA: TGTGCCGGCAGCGTAGGGGGGACTAGCGTGAACAATGAGCAGTTCTTC. It yields the protein CAGSVGGTSVNNEQFF.